This TCR beta chain stems from a study of post-analysis software for immune sequencing data. Study-level results: About five TRBV segments were more frequent in patients than controls; TRBV5-6, TRBV5-1 and TRBV20-1 belonged to this group.

Unique molecular identifiers were carried by the TCR beta cDNA libraries. TCRdb redid the calling of the PCR reads with MiXCR, one entry per CDR3 protein. The sample includes about 200,000 distinct CDR3 sequences, 29% seen only once; the top ten take less than 4%. CDR3 length: 15 residues. Germline V gives CDR1 SGHNT, CDR2 YYREEE (reference sequence). V dropped 0 bases and J dropped 5; count of bases not matched to a gene: 5. Concerning this clonotype itself: Its matching antigen is unknown.

This receptor was identified in a girl under 18 with multiple sclerosis. Sequencing input: blood. V is TRBV5-4 and J is TRBJ2-1; 7 nucleotides line up with TRBD1. In nucleotides, the CDR3 is TGTGCCAGCAGCTTGGGTGGGACAGAGAACAATGAGCAGTTCTTC. It is translated as CASSLGGTENNEQFF.